This is a list of T cell receptor beta chains from one sample in a study of CXCR3-negative and CXCR3-positive naive CD8 T cells. One entry per CDR3 protein, without DNA, is what TCRdb gives after re-calling the 5' RACE reads. The specimen's table records nearly 90,000 distinct CDR3 sequences. The sequenced material came from naive CXCR3+ CD8+ T cells from blood. The source of these receptors is a human donor in good health. Some clones in this sample may be carry-over from other donors' samples. The CDR3 runs from the conserved cysteine through the conserved F or W.

V gene	J gene	CDR3 length	CDR3 protein
TRBV28	TRBJ2-1	14	CASSLSQTSDEQFF
TRBV18	TRBJ2-3	13	CASSPFDGDTQYF
TRBV20-1	TRBJ2-1	15	CSAANSGSSYNEQFF
TRBV7-2	TRBJ2-1	14	CASSLEAAYNEQFF
TRBV18	TRBJ1-2	16	CASSPPAREGAYGYTF
TRBV7-2	TRBJ1-3	16	CASSLFGSLSGNTIYF
TRBV29-1	TRBJ2-7	12	CSVDFGTDEQYF
TRBV29-1	TRBJ2-7	13	CSAPPRGGYEQYF
TRBV29-1	TRBJ2-7	13	CSVEDRSSYEQYF
TRBV9	TRBJ1-2	12	CASSTGGGGYTF
TRBV5-1	TRBJ2-1	16	CASSPERSWAYNEQFF
TRBV12-3/TRBV12-4	TRBJ1-2	15	CASSPSPGTDYGYTF
TRBV28	TRBJ2-3	14	CASSLPSGTDTQYF
TRBV28	TRBJ2-5	16	CASSSPRGEVYETQYF
TRBV11-3	TRBJ2-2	18	CASSLDLQGGASTGELFF
TRBV20-1	TRBJ2-7	12	CSNRDGTYEQYF
TRBV5-1	TRBJ2-3	16	CASSPTLGQLSDTQYF
TRBV11-2	TRBJ2-7	11	CASSLVGEQYF
TRBV9	TRBJ2-1	15	CASSVKRGGLNEQFF
TRBV29-1	TRBJ2-7	12	CSVLRQGSEQYF
TRBV28	TRBJ1-2	16	CASREGQVSSNYGYTF
TRBV4-2	TRBJ2-7	16	CASSHVEAGTGVEQYF
TRBV9	TRBJ2-7	15	CASSPSGGAAYEQYF
TRBV5-1	TRBJ2-7	15	CASSITSGSIHEQYF
TRBV14	TRBJ1-1	13	CASRARARTEAFF
TRBV7-9	TRBJ2-7	14	CASSPTGSDYEQYF
TRBV27	TRBJ2-7	13	CASSMTGVYEQYF
TRBV28	TRBJ1-2	13	CASSLRENYGYTF
TRBV3-2	TRBJ2-2	15	CASSQKGLYTGELFF
TRBV4-2	TRBJ2-2	14	CASSQEAVAGELFF
TRBV19	TRBJ2-7	14	CASSIGLGGYEQYF
TRBV20-1	TRBJ1-1	13	CSARGQENTEAFF
TRBV29-1	TRBJ2-7	11	CSVIRGGEQYF
TRBV5-1	TRBJ1-1	12	CASSLEGFGAFF
TRBV5-1	TRBJ2-7	15	CASSATTGGLYEQYF
TRBV27	TRBJ2-5	16	CASSFSTSGGEETQYF
TRBV5-5	TRBJ2-4	16	CASSLAGDPGRNIQYF
TRBV7-3	TRBJ2-1	12	CASSLHRGEQFF
TRBV28	TRBJ2-3	14	CASSLGGMADTQYF
TRBV29-1	TRBJ2-2	15	CSVDYGDANTGELFF
TRBV7-6	TRBJ1-1	13	CASTAGQNTEAFF
TRBV29-1	TRBJ2-5	15	CSVEYSNRGWETQYF
TRBV21-1	TRBJ2-1	15	CASSIGRTFYNEQFF
TRBV28	TRBJ2-7	12	CASAWGGGEQYF
TRBV6-5	TRBJ2-7	16	CASSSGGTSGRGEQYF
TRBV15	TRBJ2-2	18	CATSSLDRGGVGTGELFF
TRBV29-1	TRBJ2-7	15	CSALPETAGPYEQYF
TRBV29-1	TRBJ2-1	14	CSVEDPSSYNEQFF
TRBV6-2/TRBV6-3	TRBJ2-3	19	CASSYPRDRVPGVEDTQYF
TRBV29-1	TRBJ1-1	15	CSVTDRGVMNTEAFF
TRBV27	TRBJ2-5	13	CASRPGFGETQYF
TRBV29-1	TRBJ2-3	12	CSVEDRTDTQYF
TRBV15	TRBJ2-3	16	CATSRDSAGSTDTQYF